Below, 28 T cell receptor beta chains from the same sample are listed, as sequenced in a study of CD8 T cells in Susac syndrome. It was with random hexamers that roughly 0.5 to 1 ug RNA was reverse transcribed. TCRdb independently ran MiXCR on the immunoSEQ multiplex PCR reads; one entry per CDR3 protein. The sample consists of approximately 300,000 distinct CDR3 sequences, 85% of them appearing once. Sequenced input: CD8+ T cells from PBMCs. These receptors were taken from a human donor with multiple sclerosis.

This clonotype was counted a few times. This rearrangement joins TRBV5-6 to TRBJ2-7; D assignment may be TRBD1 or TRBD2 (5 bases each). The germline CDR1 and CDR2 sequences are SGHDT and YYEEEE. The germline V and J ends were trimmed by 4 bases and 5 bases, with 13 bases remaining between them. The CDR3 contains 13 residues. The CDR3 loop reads CASSPGGRNEQYF. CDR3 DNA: TGTGCCAGCAGCCCTGGGGGTAGGAACGAGCAGTACTTC.

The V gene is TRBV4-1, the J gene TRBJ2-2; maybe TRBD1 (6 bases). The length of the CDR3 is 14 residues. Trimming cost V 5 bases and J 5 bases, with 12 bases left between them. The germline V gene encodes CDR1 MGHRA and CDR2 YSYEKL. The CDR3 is CASSGQGLTGELFF. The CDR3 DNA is TGCGCCAGCAGCGGGCAGGGGTTGACCGGGGAGCTGTTTTTT.

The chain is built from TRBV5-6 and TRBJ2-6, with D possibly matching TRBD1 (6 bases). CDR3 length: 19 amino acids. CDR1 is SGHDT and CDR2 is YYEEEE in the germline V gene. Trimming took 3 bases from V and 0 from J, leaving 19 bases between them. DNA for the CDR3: TGTGCCAGCAGCTCGCGCGAGACAGGTCTACCCTCTGGGGCCAACGTCCTGACTTTC. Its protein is CASSSRETGLPSGANVLTF.

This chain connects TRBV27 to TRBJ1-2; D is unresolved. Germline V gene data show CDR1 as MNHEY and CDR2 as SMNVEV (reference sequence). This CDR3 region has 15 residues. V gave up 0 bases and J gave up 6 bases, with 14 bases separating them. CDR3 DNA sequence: TGTGCCAGCAGTTTATCGTATTCGGGGAGAGATGGCTACACCTTC. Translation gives CASSLSYSGRDGYTF.

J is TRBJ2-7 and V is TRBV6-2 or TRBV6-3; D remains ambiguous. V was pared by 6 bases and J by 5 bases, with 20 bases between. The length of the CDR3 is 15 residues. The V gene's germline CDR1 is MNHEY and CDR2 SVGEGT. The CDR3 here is CASSKSSGEIHEQYF. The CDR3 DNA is TGTGCCAGCAGCAAAAGTAGTGGGGAAATCCACGAGCAGTACTTC.

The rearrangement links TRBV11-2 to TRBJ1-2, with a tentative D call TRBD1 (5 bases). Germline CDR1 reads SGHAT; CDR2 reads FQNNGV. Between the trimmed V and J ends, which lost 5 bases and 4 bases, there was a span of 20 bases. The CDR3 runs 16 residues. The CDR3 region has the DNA TGTGCCAGCAGCCCGGGGGTGGACGGGGCCTTCTATGGCTACACCTTC. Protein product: CASSPGVDGAFYGYTF.

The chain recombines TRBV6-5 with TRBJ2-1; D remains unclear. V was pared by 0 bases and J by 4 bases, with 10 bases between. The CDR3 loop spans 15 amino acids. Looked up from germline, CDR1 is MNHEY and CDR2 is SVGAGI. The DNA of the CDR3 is TGTGCCAGCAGTTACTCTCCGCCAGGATACAATGAGCAGTTCTTC. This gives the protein CASSYSPPGYNEQFF.

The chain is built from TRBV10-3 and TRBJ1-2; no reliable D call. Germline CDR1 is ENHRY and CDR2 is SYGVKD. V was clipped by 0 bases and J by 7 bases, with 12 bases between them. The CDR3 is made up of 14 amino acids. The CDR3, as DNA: TGTGCCATCAGTGAGTCGGGGAGTACGAGTGGCTACACCTTC. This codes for CAISESGSTSGYTF.

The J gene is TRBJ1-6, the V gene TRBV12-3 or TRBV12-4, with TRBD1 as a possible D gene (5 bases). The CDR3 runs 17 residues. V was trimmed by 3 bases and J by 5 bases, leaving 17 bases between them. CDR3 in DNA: TGTGCCAGCAGTTTCGGCCTCACCGGGACGGATAATTCACCCCTCCACTTT. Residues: CASSFGLTGTDNSPLHF.

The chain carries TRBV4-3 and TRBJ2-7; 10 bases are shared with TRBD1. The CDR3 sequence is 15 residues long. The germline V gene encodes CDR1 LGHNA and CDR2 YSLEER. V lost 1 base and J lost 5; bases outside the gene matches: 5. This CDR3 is CASSQGTGGLHEQYF. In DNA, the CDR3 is TGCGCCAGCAGCCAAGGGACAGGGGGTTTGCACGAGCAGTACTTC.

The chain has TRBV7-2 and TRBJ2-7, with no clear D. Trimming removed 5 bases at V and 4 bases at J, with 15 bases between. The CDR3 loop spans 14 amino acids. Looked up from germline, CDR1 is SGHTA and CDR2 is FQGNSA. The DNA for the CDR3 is TGTGCCAGCAGCCAGTCCGCTGGACCATACGAGCAGTACTTC. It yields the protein CASSQSAGPYEQYF.

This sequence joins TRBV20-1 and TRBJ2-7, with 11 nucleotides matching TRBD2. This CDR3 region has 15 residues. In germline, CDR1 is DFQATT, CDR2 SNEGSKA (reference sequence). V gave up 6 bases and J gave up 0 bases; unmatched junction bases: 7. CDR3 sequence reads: CSASGTSGRSYEQYF. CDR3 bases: TGCAGTGCATCCGGGACTAGCGGACGCTCCTACGAGCAGTACTTC.

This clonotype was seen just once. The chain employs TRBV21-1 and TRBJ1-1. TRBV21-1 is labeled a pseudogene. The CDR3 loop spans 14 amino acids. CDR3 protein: CASRLIFHTGEAFF. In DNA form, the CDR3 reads TGTGCCAGCAGGCTAATCTTCCACACGGGCGAAGCTTTCTTT.

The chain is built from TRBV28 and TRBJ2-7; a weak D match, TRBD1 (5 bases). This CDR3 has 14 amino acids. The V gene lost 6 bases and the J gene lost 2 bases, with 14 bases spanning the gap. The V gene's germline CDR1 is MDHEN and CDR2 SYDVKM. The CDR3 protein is CASSHRGPTYEQYF. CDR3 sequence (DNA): TGTGCCAGCAGCCATAGGGGCCCTACCTACGAGCAGTACTTC.

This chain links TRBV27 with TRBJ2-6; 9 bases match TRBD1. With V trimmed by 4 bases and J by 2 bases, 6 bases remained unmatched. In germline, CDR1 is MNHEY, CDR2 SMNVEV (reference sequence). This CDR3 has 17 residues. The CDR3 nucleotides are TGTGCCAGCAGTTCAAGGACAGGGGAGACTGGGGCCAACGTCCTGACTTTC. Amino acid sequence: CASSSRTGETGANVLTF.

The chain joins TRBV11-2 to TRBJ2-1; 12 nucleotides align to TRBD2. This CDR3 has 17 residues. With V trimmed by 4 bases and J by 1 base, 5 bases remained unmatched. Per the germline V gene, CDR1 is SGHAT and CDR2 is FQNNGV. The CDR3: CASSSRLAGDSYNEQFF. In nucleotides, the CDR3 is TGTGCCAGCAGCTCGCGACTAGCGGGAGATTCCTACAATGAGCAGTTCTTC. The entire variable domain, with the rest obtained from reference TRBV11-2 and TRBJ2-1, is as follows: EAGVAQSPRYKIIEKRQSVAFWCNPISGHATLYWYQQILGQGPKLLIQFQNNGVVDDSQLPKDRFSAERLKGVDSTLKIQPAKLEDSAVYLCASSSRLAGDSYNEQFFGPGTRLTVL.

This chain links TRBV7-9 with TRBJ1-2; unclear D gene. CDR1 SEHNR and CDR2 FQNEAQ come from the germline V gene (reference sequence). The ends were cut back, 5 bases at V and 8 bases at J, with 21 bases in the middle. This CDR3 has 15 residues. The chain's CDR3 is CASSPWEGRQNGYTF. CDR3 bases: TGTGCCAGCAGCCCTTGGGAAGGACGTCAAAACGGCTACACCTTC.

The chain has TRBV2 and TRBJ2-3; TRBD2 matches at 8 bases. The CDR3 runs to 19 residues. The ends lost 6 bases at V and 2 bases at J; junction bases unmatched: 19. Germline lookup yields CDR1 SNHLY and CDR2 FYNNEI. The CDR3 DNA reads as TGTGCCAGCAGCCGACTCCTCCCTCGGGGGGGACTGCTCACAGATACGCAGTATTTT. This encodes CASSRLLPRGGLLTDTQYF. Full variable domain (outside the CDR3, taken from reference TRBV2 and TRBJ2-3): EPEVTQTPSHQVTQMGQEVILRCVPISNHLYFYWYRQILGQKVEFLVSFYNNEISEKSEIFDDQFSVERPDGSNFTLKIRSTKLEDSAMYFCASSRLLPRGGLLTDTQYFGPGTRLTVL.

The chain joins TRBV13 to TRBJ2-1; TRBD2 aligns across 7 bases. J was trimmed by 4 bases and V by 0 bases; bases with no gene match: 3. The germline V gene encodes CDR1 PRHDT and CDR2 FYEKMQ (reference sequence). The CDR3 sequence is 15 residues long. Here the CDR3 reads CASSLGQGGYNEQFF. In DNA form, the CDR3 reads TGTGCCAGCAGCTTAGGGCAGGGAGGGTACAATGAGCAGTTCTTC.

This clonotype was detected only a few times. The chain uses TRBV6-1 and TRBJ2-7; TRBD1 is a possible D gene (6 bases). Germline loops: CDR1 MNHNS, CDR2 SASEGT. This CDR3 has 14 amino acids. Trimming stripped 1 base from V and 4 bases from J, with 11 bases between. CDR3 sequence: CASSEVPGEYEQYF. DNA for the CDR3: TGTGCCAGCAGTGAAGTTCCAGGGGAATACGAGCAGTACTTC.

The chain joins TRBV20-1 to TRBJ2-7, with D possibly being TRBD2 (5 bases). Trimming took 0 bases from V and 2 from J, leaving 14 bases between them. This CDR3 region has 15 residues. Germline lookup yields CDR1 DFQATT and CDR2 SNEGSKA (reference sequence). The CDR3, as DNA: TGCAGTGCTAGAGATAAGCCGGGGATCCCCTACGAGCAGTACTTC. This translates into CSARDKPGIPYEQYF.

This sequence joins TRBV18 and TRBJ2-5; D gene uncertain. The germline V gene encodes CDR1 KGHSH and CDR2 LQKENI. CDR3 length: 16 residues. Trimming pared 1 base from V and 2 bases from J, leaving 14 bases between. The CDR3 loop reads CASSPLESLGQETQYF. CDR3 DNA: TGTGCCAGCTCACCACTAGAATCCCTAGGGCAAGAGACCCAGTACTTC.

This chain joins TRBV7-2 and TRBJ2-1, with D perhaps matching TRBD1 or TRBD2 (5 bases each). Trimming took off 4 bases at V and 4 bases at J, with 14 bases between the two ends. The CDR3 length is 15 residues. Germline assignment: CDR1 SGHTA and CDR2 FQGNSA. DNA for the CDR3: TGTGCCAGCAGCTCAACCGGGACGGTATACAATGAGCAGTTCTTC. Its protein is CASSSTGTVYNEQFF.

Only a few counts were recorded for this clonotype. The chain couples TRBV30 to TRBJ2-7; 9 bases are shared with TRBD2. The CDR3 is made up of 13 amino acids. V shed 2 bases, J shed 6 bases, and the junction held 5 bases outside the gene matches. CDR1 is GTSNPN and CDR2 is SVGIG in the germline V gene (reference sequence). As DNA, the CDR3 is TGTGCCTGGAGTAGCGGGAGGTCTCTCGAGCAGTACTTC. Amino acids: CAWSSGRSLEQYF.

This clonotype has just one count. The CDR3 nucleotides read TGCGCCAGCAAATTAACAGGGGACGATCTGTATCGCGAGCAGTACTTC. This codes for CASKLTGDDLYREQYF. The rearrangement links TRBV10-2 to TRBJ2-7; 7 nucleotides agree with TRBD1. The CDR3 contains 16 residues. CDR1 WSHSY and CDR2 SAAADI come from the germline V gene. Trimming removed 7 bases from V and 6 bases from J; junction bases left unmatched: 18.

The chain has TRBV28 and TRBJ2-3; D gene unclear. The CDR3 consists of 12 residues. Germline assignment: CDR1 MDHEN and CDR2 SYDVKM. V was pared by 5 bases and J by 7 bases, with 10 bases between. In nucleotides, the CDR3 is TGTGCCAGCAGTGCTGACCAATATACGCAGTATTTT. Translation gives CASSADQYTQYF.

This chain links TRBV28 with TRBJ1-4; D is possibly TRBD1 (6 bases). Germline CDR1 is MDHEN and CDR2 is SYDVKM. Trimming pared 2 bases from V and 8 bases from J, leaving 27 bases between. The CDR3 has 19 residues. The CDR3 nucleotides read TGTGCCAGCAGTTTAATGGGGCCCGAGGCAGGGCACAGGGAAGAAAAACTGTTTTTT. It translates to CASSLMGPEAGHREEKLFF.

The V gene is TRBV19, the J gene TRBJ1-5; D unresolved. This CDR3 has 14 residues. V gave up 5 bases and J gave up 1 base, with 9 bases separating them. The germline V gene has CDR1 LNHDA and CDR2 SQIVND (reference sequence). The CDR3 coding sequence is TGTGCCAGTAGTCCCGCGGTAAGCAATCAGCCCCAGCATTTT. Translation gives CASSPAVSNQPQHF.